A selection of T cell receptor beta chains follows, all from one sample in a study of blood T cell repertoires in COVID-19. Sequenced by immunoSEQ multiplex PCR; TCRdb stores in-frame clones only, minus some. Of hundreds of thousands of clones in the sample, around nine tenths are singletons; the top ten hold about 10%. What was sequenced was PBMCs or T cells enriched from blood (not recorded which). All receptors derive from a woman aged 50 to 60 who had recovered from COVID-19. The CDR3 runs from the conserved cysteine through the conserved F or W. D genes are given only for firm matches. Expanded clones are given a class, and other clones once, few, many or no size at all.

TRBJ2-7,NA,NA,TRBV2,TGTGCCAGCAGTGACGCCTGGCTTCTCCACGAGCAGTACTTC,CASSDAWLLHEQYF
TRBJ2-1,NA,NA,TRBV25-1,TGTGCCAGCAGTGCTACGGGAGAAACAGGCCGGTTCTTC,CASSATGETGRFF
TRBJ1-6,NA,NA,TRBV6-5,TGTGCCAGCAGTTACTCGTCGACAGGTTATTCACCCCTCCACTTT,CASSYSSTGYSPLHF
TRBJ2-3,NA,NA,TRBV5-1,TGCGCCAGCAGCCCAGGCGGGGTATGGAGCACAGATACGCAGTATTTT,CASSPGGVWSTDTQYF
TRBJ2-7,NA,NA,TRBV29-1,TGCAGCGTTGTTATTGTAGAGGGAGCCTACGAGCAGTACTTC,CSVVIVEGAYEQYF
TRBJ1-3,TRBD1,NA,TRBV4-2,TGTGCCAGCAGCCGGGGACAGGGGGCTACTGGAAACACCATATATTTT,CASSRGQGATGNTIYF
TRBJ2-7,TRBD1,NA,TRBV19,TGTGCCAGTAGCTACAGGGGGACCTACGAGCAGTACTTC,CASSYRGTYEQYF
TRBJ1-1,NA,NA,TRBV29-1,TGCAGCGTTGTAGGCAGGGATTCGAACACTGAAGCTTTCTTT,CSVVGRDSNTEAFF
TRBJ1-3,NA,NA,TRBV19,TGTGCCAGTCGCTCTGGAAACACCATATATTTT,CASRSGNTIYF
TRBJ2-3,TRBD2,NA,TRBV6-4,TGTGCCAGCAGTGTCGAGGCGGGGGTTGGTACGCAGTATTTT,CASSVEAGVGTQYF
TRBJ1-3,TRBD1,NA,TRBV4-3,TGCGCCAGCAGCCAGGACAGGTACTCTGGAAACACCATATATTTT,CASSQDRYSGNTIYF
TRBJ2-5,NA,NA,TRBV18,TGTGCCAGCTCACCACTTGGACAGATAGAGACCCAGTACTTC,CASSPLGQIETQYF
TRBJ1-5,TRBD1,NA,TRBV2,TGTGCCAGCCGGACAGGGAGTTATAATCAGCCCCAGCATTTT,CASRTGSYNQPQHF
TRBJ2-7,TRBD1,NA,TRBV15,TGTGCCACCAGCCCCAACAGGGGTTACGAGCAGTACTTC,CATSPNRGYEQYF
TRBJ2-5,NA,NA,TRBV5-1,TGCGCCAGCAGCTTGGCGTCCAGCCAAGAGACCCAGTACTTC,CASSLASSQETQYF
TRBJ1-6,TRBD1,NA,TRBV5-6,TGTGCCAGCAGCTTGGGGGACAGGGGGAATTCACCCCTCCACTTT,CASSLGDRGNSPLHF
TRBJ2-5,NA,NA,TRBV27,TGTGCCAGCAGTAGCCGGGACTTCAAAGAGACCCAGTACTTC,CASSSRDFKETQYF
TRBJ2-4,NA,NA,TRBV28,TGTGCCAGCGGGCGGGGAGGTGGCAAAAACATTCAGTACTTC,CASGRGGGKNIQYF
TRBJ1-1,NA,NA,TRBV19,TGTGCCAGTAGTCGGGGGGTGGGCGCTTTCTTT,CASSRGVGAFF
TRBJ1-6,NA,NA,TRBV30,TGTGCCTGGAGTGTACGGGGAGGATATAATTCACCCCTCCACTTT,CAWSVRGGYNSPLHF
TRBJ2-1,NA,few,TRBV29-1,TGCAGCGTTGAATCAGCCGGGTACAATGAGCAGTTCTTC,CSVESAGYNEQFF